The 5 T cell receptor beta chains below come from one sample, sequenced in a study of cytomegalovirus exposure and HLA in healthy donors. The study ran its PCR with 60 Vbeta and 13 Jbeta primers. Assay: immunoSEQ multiplex PCR; the TCRdb copy retains only in-frame clones and omits some. The sample holds about 120,000 clones, 76% seen once. Sequenced input: PBMCs. All receptors derive from a man aged 30 to 45 in good health and CMV-seropositive.

The genes are TRBV7-8 and TRBJ2-7; D may be TRBD1 (6 bases). The CDR3 has 15 residues. CDR1 SGHVS and CDR2 FQNEAQ come from the germline V gene. The ends were cut back, 4 bases at V and 2 bases at J, with 15 bases in the middle. CDR3 residues: CASSYGQSGAYEQYF. DNA for the CDR3: TGTGCCAGCAGCTACGGACAGTCTGGGGCCTACGAGCAGTACTTC.

This clone was observed a single time. V usage is TRBV6-1 and J usage is TRBJ2-2, with TRBD1 identical over 12 bases. Germline CDR1 MNHNS, CDR2 SASEGT. V shed 4 bases and J 4 bases; nucleotides not matched to a gene: 4. The CDR3 covers 16 residues. CDR3 coding DNA: TGTGCCAGCAGTGTCCGGGACAGGGGGCCCACCGGGGAGCTGTTTTTT. This gives the protein CASSVRDRGPTGELFF.

This chain connects TRBV10-3 to TRBJ2-2, with 8 nucleotides matching TRBD2. This CDR3 region has 14 residues. Germline loops: CDR1 ENHRY, CDR2 SYGVKD. The trim removed 6 bases at V and 2 bases at J, leaving 2 bases unmatched. Here the CDR3 reads CAISSGGNTGELFF. The CDR3 nucleotides are TGTGCCATCAGCAGCGGGGGCAACACCGGGGAGCTGTTTTTT.

The chain joins TRBV10-3 to TRBJ1-2; 8 nucleotides match TRBD1. From germline, CDR1 is ENHRY and CDR2 SYGVKD. CDR3 length equals 21 residues. V dropped 0 bases and J dropped 0; count of bases not matched to a gene: 18. CDR3 bases: TGTGCCATCAGTGAGTCGACTCGTGGGACAGGACAGGAGGTAGCTAACTATGGCTACACCTTC. Protein product: CAISESTRGTGQEVANYGYTF.

This chain uses TRBV6-5 with TRBJ1-1; D is unresolved. CDR1 and CDR2 from the germline V gene are MNHEY and SVGAGI. The V and J ends lost 7 bases and 0 bases respectively, with 9 bases between them. The CDR3 extends over 13 amino acids. Here the CDR3 DNA reads TGTGCCAGCACCATGGGAGTGAACACTGAAGCTTTCTTT. Protein product: CASTMGVNTEAFF.